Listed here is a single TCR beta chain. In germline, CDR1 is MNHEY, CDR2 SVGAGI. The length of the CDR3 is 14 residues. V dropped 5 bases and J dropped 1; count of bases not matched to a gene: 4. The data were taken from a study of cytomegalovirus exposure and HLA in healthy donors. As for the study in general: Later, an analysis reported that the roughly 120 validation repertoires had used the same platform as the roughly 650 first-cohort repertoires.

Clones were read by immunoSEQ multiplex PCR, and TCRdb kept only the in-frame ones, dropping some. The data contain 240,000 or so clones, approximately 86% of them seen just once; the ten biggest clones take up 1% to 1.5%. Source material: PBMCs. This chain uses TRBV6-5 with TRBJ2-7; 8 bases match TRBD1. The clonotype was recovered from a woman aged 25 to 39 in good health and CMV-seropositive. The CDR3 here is CASSQRDRSYEQYF. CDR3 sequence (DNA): TGTGCCAGCAGTCAAAGGGACAGGTCCTACGAGCAGTACTTC.